One sample yielded the 12 T cell receptor beta chains listed below, sequenced in a study of T cell responses to AZD1222 COVID-19 vaccine. Here immunoSEQ multiplex PCR was the method, and the copy in TCRdb shows in-frame clones only, minus some. The table has tens of thousands of clones, roughly 87% seen once; the top ten hold 17%. The source material was peripheral blood, sampled on day 0 of AZD1222 vaccination. The receptors originated from an adult in good health.

The V call is TRBV6-5, the J call TRBJ1-5, with no clear D. V dropped 7 bases and J dropped 3 bases, with 7 bases sitting between them. The CDR3 is made up of 12 amino acids. Germline V gives CDR1 MNHEY, CDR2 SVGAGI. The CDR3 sequence: CASTEVNQPQHF. CDR3 nucleotides: TGTGCCAGCACCGAGGTCAATCAGCCCCAGCATTTT.

This chain connects TRBV3-1 (or the pseudogene TRBV3-2) to TRBJ2-2, with D possibly matching TRBD1 (6 bases). This CDR3 spans 15 amino acids. Trimming took 2 bases from V and 7 from J, leaving 14 bases between them. CDR1 LGHDT and CDR2 YNNKEL come from the germline V gene (reference sequence). For the CDR3, the DNA is TGTGCCAGCAGCCAACTAAGGACAGCGCGCGGGGAGCTGTTTTTT. Its protein product is CASSQLRTARGELFF.

This clone was detected only a few times. The chain employs TRBV4-2 and TRBJ2-2; 10 bases are shared with TRBD1. The germline V gene has CDR1 LGHNA and CDR2 YNFKEQ. The CDR3 consists of 16 residues. The ends lost 2 bases at V and 3 bases at J; junction bases unmatched: 3. The DNA of the CDR3 is TGTGCCAGCAGCCAACCGGACAGGGGGGACACCGGGGAGCTGTTTTTT. Translation: CASSQPDRGDTGELFF.

The genes are TRBV6-6 and TRBJ1-3; a possible D gene is TRBD1 (6 bases). Germline V gives CDR1 MNHNY, CDR2 SVGAGI (reference sequence). This CDR3 has 14 amino acids. Trimming left V 6 bases short and J 13 bases short, with 22 bases between. CDR3 region: CASSRLRGEQGIYF. DNA for the CDR3: TGTGCCAGCAGCCGCTTACGGGGGGAACAGGGTATATATTTT.

This chain uses TRBV7-2 with TRBJ1-1; D remains unclear. This CDR3 has 19 residues. Germline V gene lookup returns CDR1 SGHTA and CDR2 FQGNSA. V was clipped by 5 bases and J by 0 bases, with 25 bases between them. The CDR3 sequence is CASSPSGRTANIMNTEAFF. DNA for the CDR3: TGTGCCAGCAGCCCGAGCGGCAGGACCGCTAATATCATGAACACTGAAGCTTTCTTT.

V usage is TRBV11-2 and J usage is TRBJ2-3, with no clear D. Germline V CDR1 and CDR2: SGHAT, FQNNGV. This CDR3 is 13 amino acids long. The V end lost 5 bases, the J end lost 6 bases, and 12 bases lay between the germline ends. The CDR3, as DNA: TGTGCCAGCAGCCCTACATCGTGGGATACGCAGTATTTT. Translated, it gives CASSPTSWDTQYF.

The genes are TRBV5-8 and TRBJ1-6; D not certain. With 2 bases removed from V and 8 bases from J, the gap between germline ends came to 8 bases. Germline values: CDR1 SGHTS, CDR2 YDEGEE. This CDR3 comprises 13 residues. The CDR3 protein is CASSFGGYSPLHF. CDR3 DNA: TGTGCCAGCAGCTTTGGTGGGTATTCACCCCTCCACTTT.

The chain carries TRBV5-6 and TRBJ2-2; D is perhaps TRBD2 (6 bases). Germline CDR1 SGHDT, CDR2 YYEEEE. This CDR3 comprises 16 residues. Trimming left V 0 bases short and J 2 bases short, with 11 bases between. The CDR3 region has the DNA TGTGCCAGCAGCTTGGGGTTAGCGGTTAACACCGGGGAGCTGTTTTTT. Translation gives CASSLGLAVNTGELFF. The variable domain in full, with the rest retrieved from reference TRBV5-6 and TRBJ2-2, is DAGVTQSPTHLIKTRGQQVTLRCSPKSGHDTVSWYQQALGQGPQFIFQYYEEEERQRGNFPDRFSGHQFPNYSSELNVNALLLGDSALYLCASSLGLAVNTGELFFGEGSRLTVL.

This chain connects TRBV5-5 to TRBJ2-3; 7 nucleotides agree with TRBD2. Trimming at V came to 4 bases and at J to 2 bases, leaving 10 bases not matched to a gene. Germline V gives CDR1 SGHKS, CDR2 YYEKEE (reference sequence). CDR3 size: 16 residues. CDR3: CASSTGASGLTDTQYF. CDR3 sequence (DNA): TGTGCCAGCAGCACCGGGGCTAGCGGCCTCACAGATACGCAGTATTTT.

The chain couples TRBV5-8 to TRBJ1-5, with 11 bases identical to TRBD1. This CDR3 contains 14 residues. J gave up 8 bases and V 0 bases, and 1 base lay outside the gene matches. From germline, CDR1 is SGHTS and CDR2 YDEGEE. The CDR3 nucleotides are TGTGCCAGCAGCTTGGGGGACAGGGGGGAGCCCCAGCATTTT. It encodes CASSLGDRGEPQHF.

Comments on this clone: A junction boundary mismatches the germline segment, possibly from a read error. The J gene is TRBJ2-3, the V gene TRBV27, with a tentative D call TRBD2 (6 bases). The CDR3 spans 16 residues. Germline CDR1 and CDR2: MNHEY and SMNVEV (reference sequence). CDR3: CAGSFYGLAVTDTQYF. The DNA for the CDR3 is TGTGCCGGCAGTTTTTACGGTTTAGCGGTCACAGATACGCAGTATTTT.

The chain has TRBV4-2 and TRBJ1-1, with a weak D call TRBD1 (5 bases). The CDR3 totals 17 residues. V lost 1 base to trimming and J lost 4 bases, with 19 bases between them. CDR1 and CDR2 (germline): LGHNA, YNFKEQ. Written as DNA, the CDR3 is TGTGCCAGCAGCCAAGTTAGGTGGCGAGACAGCATCACTGAAGCTTTCTTT. The encoded protein is CASSQVRWRDSITEAFF.